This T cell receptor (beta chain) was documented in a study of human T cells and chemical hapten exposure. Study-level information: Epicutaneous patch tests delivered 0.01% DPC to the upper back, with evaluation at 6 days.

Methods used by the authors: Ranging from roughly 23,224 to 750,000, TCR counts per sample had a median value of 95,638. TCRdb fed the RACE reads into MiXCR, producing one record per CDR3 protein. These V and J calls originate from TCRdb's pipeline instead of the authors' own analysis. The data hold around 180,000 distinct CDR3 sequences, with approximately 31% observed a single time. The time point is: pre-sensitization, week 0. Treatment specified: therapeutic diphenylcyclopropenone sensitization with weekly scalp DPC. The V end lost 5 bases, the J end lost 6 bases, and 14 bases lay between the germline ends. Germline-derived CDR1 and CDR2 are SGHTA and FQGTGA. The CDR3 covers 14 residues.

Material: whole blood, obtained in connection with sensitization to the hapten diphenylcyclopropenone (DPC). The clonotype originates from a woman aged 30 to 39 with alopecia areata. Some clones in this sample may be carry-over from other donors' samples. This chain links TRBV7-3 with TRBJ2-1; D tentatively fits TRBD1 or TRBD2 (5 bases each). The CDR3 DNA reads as TGTGCCAGCAGCGGGACCACGAACCCCAATGAGCAGTTCTTC. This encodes CASSGTTNPNEQFF. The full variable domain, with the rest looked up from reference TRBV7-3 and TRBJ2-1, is GAGVSQTPSNKVTEKGKYVELRCDPISGHTALYWYRQSLGQGPEFLIYFQGTGAADDSGLPNDRFFAVRPEGSVSTLKIQRTERGDSAVYLCASSGTTNPNEQFFGPGTRLTVL.